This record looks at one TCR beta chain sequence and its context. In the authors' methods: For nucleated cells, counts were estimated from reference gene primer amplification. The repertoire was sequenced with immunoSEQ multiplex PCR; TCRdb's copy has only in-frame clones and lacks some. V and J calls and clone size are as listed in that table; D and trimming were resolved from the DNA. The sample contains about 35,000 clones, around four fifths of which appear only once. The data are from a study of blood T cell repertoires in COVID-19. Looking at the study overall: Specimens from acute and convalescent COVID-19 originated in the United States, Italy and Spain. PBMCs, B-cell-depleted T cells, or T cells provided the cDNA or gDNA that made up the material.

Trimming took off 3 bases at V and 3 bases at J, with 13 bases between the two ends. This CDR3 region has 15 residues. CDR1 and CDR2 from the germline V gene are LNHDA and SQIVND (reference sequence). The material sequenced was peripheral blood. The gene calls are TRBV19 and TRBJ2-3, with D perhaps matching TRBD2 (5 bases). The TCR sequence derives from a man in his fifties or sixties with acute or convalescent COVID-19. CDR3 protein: CASSIEGEMTDTQYF. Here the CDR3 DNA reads TGTGCCAGTAGTATCGAGGGAGAAATGACAGATACGCAGTATTTT.